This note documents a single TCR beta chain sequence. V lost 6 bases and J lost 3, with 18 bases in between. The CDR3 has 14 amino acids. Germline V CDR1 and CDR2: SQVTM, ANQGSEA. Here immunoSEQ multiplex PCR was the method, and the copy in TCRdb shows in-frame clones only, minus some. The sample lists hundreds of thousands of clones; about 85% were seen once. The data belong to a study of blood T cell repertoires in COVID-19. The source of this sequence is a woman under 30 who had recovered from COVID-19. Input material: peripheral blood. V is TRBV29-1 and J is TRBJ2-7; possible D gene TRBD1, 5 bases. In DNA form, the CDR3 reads TGCAGCGTGACGGAGAGCAGGGCGGTCTACGAGCAGTACTTC. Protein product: CSVTESRAVYEQYF.